This T cell receptor beta chain comes out of a study of blood T cell repertoires in COVID-19. Study-level information: In each case, the material was cDNA or gDNA derived from T cells, B-cell-depleted T cells, or PBMCs.

Per the original methods: Amplification of reference gene primers was used by the study to estimate nucleated cell counts. The method was immunoSEQ multiplex PCR; TCRdb's version includes in-frame clones alone and lacks a portion of them. That table gives V, J and clone size, and the DNA gave D and trimming. The sample consists of 35,000 to 45,000 clones, 75% to 80% of them appearing once. Material for sequencing was peripheral blood. This clonotype was sampled from a man in his sixties or seventies with active or convalescent COVID-19.

The CDR3 is CASSLGDRAAYEQYF. The CDR3 coding sequence is TGCGCCAGCAGCTTGGGGGACAGGGCGGCCTACGAGCAGTACTTC. The chain joins TRBV5-1 to TRBJ2-7; 9 bases fit TRBD1. The CDR3 covers 15 residues. Germline trimming cut 0 bases from V and 2 bases from J; bases unmatched to any gene: 3. Germline CDR1 SGHRS, CDR2 YFSETQ.